The present TCR beta chain was sequenced within a study of blood T cell repertoires in COVID-19. The overall study: From the United States, Italy and Spain came samples of acute and convalescent COVID-19. T cells, B-cell-depleted T cells, or PBMCs provided the cDNA or gDNA that served as material.

Libraries were prepared by immunoSEQ multiplex PCR; TCRdb keeps only in-frame clonotypes and omits some of them. The repertoire has over 120,000 clones, around 82% of them found once; the top ten carry just over 6%. With 2 bases removed from V and 5 bases from J, the gap between germline ends came to 12 bases. The CDR3 loop spans 15 amino acids. The germline V gene encodes CDR1 SNHLY and CDR2 FYNNEI. Participants were aged about 18 to 90 years, lived in 24 US areas, and enrolled virtually. Which cohort a participant joined came from the clinical history participants gave. The V and J genes are TRBV2 and TRBJ2-2, with D perhaps TRBD1 (6 bases). Sequencing input: PBMCs or T cells enriched from blood (not recorded which). The receptor was isolated from a woman aged 45-59 years who had recovered from COVID-19. As DNA, the CDR3 is TGTGCCAGCAGTGAATCTGGCAGGGGTACCGGGGAGCTGTTTTTT. Amino acid sequence: CASSESGRGTGELFF.